This T cell receptor beta chain was sequenced during a study of shared clonotypes between healthy human individuals. Assay: immunoSEQ multiplex PCR; the TCRdb copy retains only in-frame clones and omits some. In the table there are 2 million to 2.5 million clones, around 95% of which are singletons. The receptor was derived from a man between 18 and 35 years old in good health. Sequenced input: naive CD4+ T cells sorted from blood. Subset defined: CD45RA+ positively selected.

For the CDR3, the DNA is TGTGCCAGCAGCTGGGGGAAGGGACTACTCAACACCGGGGAGCTGTTTTTT. This codes for CASSWGKGLLNTGELFF. The chain employs TRBV5-4 and TRBJ2-2; 7 positions match TRBD2. With 3 bases clipped from V and 2 bases from J, the junction kept 10 bases outside the gene matches. The germline V gene has CDR1 SGHNT and CDR2 YYREEE (reference sequence). The CDR3 consists of 17 residues.